This TCR beta chain appears in the sequencing data of a study of STAT5B mutations in CD4+ large granular lymphocyte leukemia. Sequencing used immunoSEQ multiplex PCR; TCRdb keeps in-frame clones, though not all of them. The sample has around 30,000 clones, about 70% seen once. Healthy controls were blood donor buffy coats. After removal of 6 bases from V and 2 bases from J, the junction contained 5 bases not matched to a gene. The CDR3 totals 15 residues. Germline loops: CDR1 PRHDT, CDR2 FYEKMQ (reference sequence). The V call is TRBV13, the J call TRBJ2-1; 9 bases match TRBD1. Input material: CD4+ T cells from blood buffy coats. This receptor was obtained from a human donor in good health. The CDR3 nucleotides read TGTGCCAGCAGGGACAGGGGCGGCCCCTACAATGAGCAGTTCTTC. It yields the protein CASRDRGGPYNEQFF.